This TCR beta chain came from a study of human T cells and chemical hapten exposure. Findings and caveats of the study: Compared to controls, expanded TCRs made significantly more large clusters of similar CDR3s.

Remarks on this clonotype: Its target is unknown.

A single record per CDR3 protein comes from TCRdb applying MiXCR to the RACE reads. The table records 69,000 or so distinct CDR3 sequences, about 9.3% of them present only once. CDR3 length equals 13 residues. The V gene lost 2 bases and the J gene lost 1 base, with 8 bases spanning the gap. The germline V gene encodes CDR1 DFQATT and CDR2 SNEGSKA (reference sequence). As to time point: patch test 2, 6 weeks after DPC sensitization. The treatment is: therapeutic diphenylcyclopropenone sensitization with weekly scalp DPC. The source material was whole blood, sampled in connection with sensitization to the hapten diphenylcyclopropenone (DPC). The sequence was obtained from a woman between 45 and 60 years old with alopecia areata. Some clones in this sample may be carry-over from other donors' samples. V is TRBV20-1 and J is TRBJ2-5; D remains unclear. This CDR3 reads CSARYGIQETQYF. CDR3 DNA sequence: TGCAGTGCTAGATATGGGATCCAAGAGACCCAGTACTTC.